This TCR beta chain was found in a study of blood T cell repertoires in COVID-19. Study-level background: Samples of COVID-19 (acute and convalescent) were obtained from the United States, Italy and Spain. T cells, B-cell-depleted T cells, or PBMCs provided the cDNA or gDNA that served as material.

Trimming stripped 0 bases from V and 5 bases from J, with 8 bases between. Germline CDR1 and CDR2: SGHAT and FQNNGV. The CDR3 extends over 14 amino acids. Per the original methods: Estimation of nucleated cell counts relied on the amplification of reference gene primers. Generated by immunoSEQ multiplex PCR, the TCRdb table keeps only in-frame clones and is missing some. The V and J calls and clone size are taken from that table; D and trimming were inferred from the DNA. The sample has hundreds of thousands of clones, about 85% seen once. The sequenced sample consisted of peripheral blood. The TCR sequence derives from a woman younger than 30 who had recovered from COVID-19. The chain uses TRBV11-2 and TRBJ1-5; D call uncertain. As DNA, the CDR3 is TGTGCCAGCAGCTTAGATGGGAGTTATCAGCCCCAGCATTTT. It specifies CASSLDGSYQPQHF.